This T cell receptor (beta chain) is drawn from a study of cytomegalovirus exposure and HLA in healthy donors. Concerning this clone: As yet, its antigen is unknown.

Here immunoSEQ multiplex PCR was the method, and the copy in TCRdb shows in-frame clones only, minus some. Of 150,000 to 200,000 clones in the sample, about 96% were seen once. General observations from the study: The authors enumerated over 150 TCR beta chains as linked to cytomegalovirus. While the bulk of TCR sequences proved rare, some public TCRs turned up in many donors.

CDR3 length: 15 residues. Per the germline V gene, CDR1 is LNHDA and CDR2 is SQIVND (reference sequence). V was pared by 6 bases and J by 2 bases, with 15 bases between. Separate from the approximately 670-subject first cohort, the 120-subject validation cohort was the one that the donors belonged to. The sequencing sample was made of PBMCs. The V gene is TRBV19, the J gene TRBJ2-3; no firm D call. The source is a woman aged 18-29 years in good health and CMV-seronegative. This CDR3 reads CASSRGPSHTDTQYF. The CDR3, as DNA: TGTGCCAGTAGCCGAGGTCCCAGCCACACAGATACGCAGTATTTT.